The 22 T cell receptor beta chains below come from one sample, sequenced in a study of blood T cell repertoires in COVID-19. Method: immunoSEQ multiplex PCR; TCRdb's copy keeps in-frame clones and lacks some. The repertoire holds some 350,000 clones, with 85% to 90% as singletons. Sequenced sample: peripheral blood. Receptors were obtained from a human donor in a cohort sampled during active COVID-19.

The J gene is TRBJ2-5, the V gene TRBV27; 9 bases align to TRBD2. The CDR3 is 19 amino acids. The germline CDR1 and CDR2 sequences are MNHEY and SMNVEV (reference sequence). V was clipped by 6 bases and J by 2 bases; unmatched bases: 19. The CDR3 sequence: CASRRHFSGGGGPQETQYF. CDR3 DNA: TGTGCCAGCAGACGCCATTTTAGCGGGGGCGGAGGTCCACAAGAGACCCAGTACTTC.

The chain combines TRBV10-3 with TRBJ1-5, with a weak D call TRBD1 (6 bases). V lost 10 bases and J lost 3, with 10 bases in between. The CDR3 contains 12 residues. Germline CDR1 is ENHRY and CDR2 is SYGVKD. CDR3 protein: CATGQLNQPQHF. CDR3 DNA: TGTGCCACCGGACAGCTCAATCAGCCCCAGCATTTT.

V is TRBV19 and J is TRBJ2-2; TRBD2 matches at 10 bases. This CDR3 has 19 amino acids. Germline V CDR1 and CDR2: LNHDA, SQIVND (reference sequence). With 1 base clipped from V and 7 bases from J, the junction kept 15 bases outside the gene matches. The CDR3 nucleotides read TGTGCCAGTAGTATAGGGGACTTATACAGCGGGGGGGCCGGCGGGGAGCTGTTTTTT. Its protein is CASSIGDLYSGGAGGELFF.

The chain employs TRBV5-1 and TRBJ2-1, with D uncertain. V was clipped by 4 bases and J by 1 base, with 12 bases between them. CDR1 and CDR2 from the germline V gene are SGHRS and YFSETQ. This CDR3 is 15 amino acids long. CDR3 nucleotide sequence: TGCGCCAGCAGCCCTACTAACCTTTCCTACAATGAGCAGTTCTTC. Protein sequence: CASSPTNLSYNEQFF.

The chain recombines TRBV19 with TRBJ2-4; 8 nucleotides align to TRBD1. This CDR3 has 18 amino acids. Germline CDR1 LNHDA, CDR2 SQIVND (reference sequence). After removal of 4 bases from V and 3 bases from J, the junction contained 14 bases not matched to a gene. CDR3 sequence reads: CASSTLGGRGLVKNIQYF. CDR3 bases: TGTGCCAGTAGTACCCTAGGTGGCAGGGGGCTCGTCAAAAACATTCAGTACTTC.

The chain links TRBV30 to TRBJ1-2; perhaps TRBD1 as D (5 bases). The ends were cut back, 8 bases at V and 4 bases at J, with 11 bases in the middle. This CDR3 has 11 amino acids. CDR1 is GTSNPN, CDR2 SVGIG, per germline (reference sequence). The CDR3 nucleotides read TGTGCCCGACAGTACGCCTATGGCTACACCTTC. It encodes CARQYAYGYTF. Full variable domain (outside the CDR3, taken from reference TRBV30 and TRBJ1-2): SQTIHQWPATLVQPVGSPLSLECTVEGTSNPNLYWYRQAAGRGLQLLFYSVGIGQISSEVPQNLSASRPQDRQFILSSKKLLLSDSGFYLCARQYAYGYTFGSGTRLTVV.

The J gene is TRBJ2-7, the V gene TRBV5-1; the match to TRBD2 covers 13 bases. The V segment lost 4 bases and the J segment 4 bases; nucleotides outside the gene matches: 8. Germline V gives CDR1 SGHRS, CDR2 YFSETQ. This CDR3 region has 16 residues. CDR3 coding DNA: TGCGCCAGCAGCCAAGGACTAGCGGGAGTTGTATACGAGCAGTACTTC. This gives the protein CASSQGLAGVVYEQYF.

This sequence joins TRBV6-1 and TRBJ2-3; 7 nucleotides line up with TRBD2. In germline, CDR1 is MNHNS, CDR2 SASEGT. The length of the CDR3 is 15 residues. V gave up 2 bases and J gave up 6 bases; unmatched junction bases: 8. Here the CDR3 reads CASSENGGRGDTQYF. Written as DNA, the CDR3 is TGTGCCAGCAGTGAAAACGGAGGGCGGGGGGATACGCAGTATTTT.

Here the CDR3 DNA reads TGTGCCAGCAGCCAAGATCCAAACAGGGCCGGCTACACCTTC. The encoded protein is CASSQDPNRAGYTF. The V call is TRBV3-1 (or the pseudogene TRBV3-2), the J call TRBJ1-2; D perhaps matches TRBD1 (6 bases). V lost 0 bases to trimming and J lost 8 bases, with 13 bases between them. Germline V gene data show CDR1 as LGHDT and CDR2 as YNNKEL (reference sequence). The CDR3 length is 14 residues.

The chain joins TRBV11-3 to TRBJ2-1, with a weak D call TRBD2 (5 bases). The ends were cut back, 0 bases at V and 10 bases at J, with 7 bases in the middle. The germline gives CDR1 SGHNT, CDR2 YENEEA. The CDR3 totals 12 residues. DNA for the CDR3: TGTGCCAGCAGCTTAGAAGCTAGCGAGCAGTTCTTC. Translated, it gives CASSLEASEQFF.

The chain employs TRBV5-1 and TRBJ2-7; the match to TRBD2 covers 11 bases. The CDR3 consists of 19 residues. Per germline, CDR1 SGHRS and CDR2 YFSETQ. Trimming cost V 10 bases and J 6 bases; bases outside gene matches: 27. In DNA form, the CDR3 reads TGCGCCCGCAAGCAGGGGGACAGGGAAACTAGCGGGAGTTCTGGCGAGCAGTACTTC. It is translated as CARKQGDRETSGSSGEQYF.

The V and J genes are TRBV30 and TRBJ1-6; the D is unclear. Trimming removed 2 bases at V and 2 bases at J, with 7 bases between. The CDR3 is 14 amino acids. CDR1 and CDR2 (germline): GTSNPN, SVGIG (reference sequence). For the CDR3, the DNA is TGTGCCTGGAGTACGGCGGCCTATAATTCACCCCTCCACTTT. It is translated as CAWSTAAYNSPLHF.

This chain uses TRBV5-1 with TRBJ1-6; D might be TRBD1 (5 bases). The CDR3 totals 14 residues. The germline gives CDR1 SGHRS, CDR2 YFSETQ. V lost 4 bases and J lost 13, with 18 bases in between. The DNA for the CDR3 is TGCGCCAGCAGCCGGGGGACCGCTCCGGCGCCCCTCCACTTT. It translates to CASSRGTAPAPLHF.

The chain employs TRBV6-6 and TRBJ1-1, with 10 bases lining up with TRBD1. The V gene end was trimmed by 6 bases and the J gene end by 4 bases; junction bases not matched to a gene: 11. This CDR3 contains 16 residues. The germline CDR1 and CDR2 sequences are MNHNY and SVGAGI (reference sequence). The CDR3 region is CASSQSGTGVGTEAFF. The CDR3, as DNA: TGTGCCAGCAGCCAGTCGGGGACAGGGGTGGGCACTGAAGCTTTCTTT.

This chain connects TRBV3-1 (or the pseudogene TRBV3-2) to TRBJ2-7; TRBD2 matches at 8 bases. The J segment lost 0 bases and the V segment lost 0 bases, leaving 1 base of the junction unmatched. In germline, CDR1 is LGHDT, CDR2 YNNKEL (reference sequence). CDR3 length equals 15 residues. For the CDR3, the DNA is TGTGCCAGCAGCCAAGACACTAGCGGCTCCTACGAGCAGTACTTC. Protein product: CASSQDTSGSYEQYF.

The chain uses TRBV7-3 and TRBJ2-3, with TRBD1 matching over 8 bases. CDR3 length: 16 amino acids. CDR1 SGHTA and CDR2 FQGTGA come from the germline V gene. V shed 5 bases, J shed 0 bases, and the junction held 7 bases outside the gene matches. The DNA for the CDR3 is TGTGCCAGCAGCACACAGGGGGATCCCAGCACAGATACGCAGTATTTT. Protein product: CASSTQGDPSTDTQYF.

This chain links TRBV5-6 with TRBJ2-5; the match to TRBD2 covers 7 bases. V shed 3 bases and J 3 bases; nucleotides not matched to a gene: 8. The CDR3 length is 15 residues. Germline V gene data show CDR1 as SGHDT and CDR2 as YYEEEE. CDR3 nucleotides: TGTGCCAGCAGCTCGCCCCCACGGGGGGAAGAGACCCAGTACTTC. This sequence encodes CASSSPPRGEETQYF.

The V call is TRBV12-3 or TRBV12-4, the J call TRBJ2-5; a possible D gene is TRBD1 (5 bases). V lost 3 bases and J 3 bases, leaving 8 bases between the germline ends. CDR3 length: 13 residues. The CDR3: CASSLQGKETQYF. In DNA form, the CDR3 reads TGTGCCAGCAGTTTGCAGGGAAAAGAGACCCAGTACTTC.

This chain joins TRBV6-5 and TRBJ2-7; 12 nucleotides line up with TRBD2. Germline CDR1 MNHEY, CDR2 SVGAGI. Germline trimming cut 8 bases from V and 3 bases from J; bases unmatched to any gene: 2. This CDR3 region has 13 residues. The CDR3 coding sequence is TGTGCCAGCGCGACTAGCGGGAGCTACGAGCAGTACTTC. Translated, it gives CASATSGSYEQYF.

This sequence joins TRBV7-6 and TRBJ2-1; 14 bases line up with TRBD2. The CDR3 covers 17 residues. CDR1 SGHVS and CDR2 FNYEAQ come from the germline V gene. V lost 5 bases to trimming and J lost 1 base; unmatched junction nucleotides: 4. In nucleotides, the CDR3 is TGTGCCAGCAGCCCCAGGACTAGCGGGGGGTCCTACAATGAGCAGTTCTTC. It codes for CASSPRTSGGSYNEQFF.

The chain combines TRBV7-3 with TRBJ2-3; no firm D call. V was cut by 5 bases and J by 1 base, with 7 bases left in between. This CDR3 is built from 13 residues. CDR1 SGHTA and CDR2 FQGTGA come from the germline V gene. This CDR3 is CASSPQGTDTQYF. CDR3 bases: TGTGCCAGCAGCCCCCAGGGCACAGATACGCAGTATTTT.

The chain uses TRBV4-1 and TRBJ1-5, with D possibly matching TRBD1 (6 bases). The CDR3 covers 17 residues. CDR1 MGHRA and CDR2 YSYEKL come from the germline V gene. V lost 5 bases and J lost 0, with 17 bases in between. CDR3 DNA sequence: TGCGCCAGCAGCAAGGGGGTCGTAGGGGATAGCAATCAGCCCCAGCATTTT. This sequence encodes CASSKGVVGDSNQPQHF.